The 4 T cell receptor beta chains below come from one sample, sequenced in a study of T cell changes during pregnancy in multiple sclerosis. TCRdb's copy holds only in-frame clones and misses some; the assay was immunoSEQ multiplex PCR. Among more than 95,000 clones, roughly 92% were seen once, and the ten largest hold 0.75% to 0.95%. Source: peripheral blood, taken after pregnancy. The source of these receptors is a female donor with multiple sclerosis, enrolled in a pregnancy study.

The chain links TRBV7-9 to TRBJ2-6; 8 bases are a match to TRBD2. Looked up from germline, CDR1 is SEHNR and CDR2 is FQNEAQ (reference sequence). V was clipped by 2 bases and J by 2 bases; unmatched bases: 5. The CDR3 runs to 17 residues. The CDR3 is CASSLLSGGAGANVLTF. The DNA for the CDR3 is TGTGCCAGCAGCTTACTCAGCGGGGGAGCTGGGGCCAACGTCCTGACTTTC. Complete variable domain (other parts from reference TRBV7-9 and TRBJ2-6): DTGVSQNPRHKITKRGQNVTFRCDPISEHNRLYWYRQTLGQGPEFLTYFQNEAQLEKSRLLSDRFSAERPKGSFSTLEIQRTEQGDSAMYLCASSLLSGGAGANVLTFGAGSRLTVL.

V is TRBV9 and J is TRBJ1-1; 11 bases agree with TRBD1. The J segment lost 4 bases and the V segment lost 6 bases, leaving 8 bases of the junction unmatched. The CDR3 is 15 amino acids. The germline gives CDR1 SGDLS, CDR2 YYNGEE. The DNA for the CDR3 is TGTGCCAGCACCTCGGGACAGGGGGTATCCACTGAAGCTTTCTTT. It yields the protein CASTSGQGVSTEAFF.

In this sample, this clone turned up a few times. The rearrangement links TRBV6-1 to TRBJ1-5; TRBD1 is a possible D gene (6 bases). V lost 6 bases and J 6 bases, leaving 18 bases between the germline ends. This CDR3 comprises 15 residues. CDR1 MNHNS and CDR2 SASEGT come from the germline V gene. The chain's CDR3 is CASRDLLGGAQPQHF. In DNA form, the CDR3 reads TGTGCCAGCAGAGATTTACTTGGGGGCGCTCAGCCCCAGCATTTT.

The chain combines TRBV11-2 with TRBJ2-2, with 8 bases fitting TRBD1. This CDR3 contains 14 residues. V gave up 1 base and J gave up 9 bases; unmatched junction bases: 4. Germline V CDR1 and CDR2: SGHAT, FQNNGV. The CDR3 reads CASSLARGRRELFF. The CDR3 DNA sequence: TGTGCCAGCAGCTTAGCCAGGGGGCGCCGGGAGCTGTTTTTT.